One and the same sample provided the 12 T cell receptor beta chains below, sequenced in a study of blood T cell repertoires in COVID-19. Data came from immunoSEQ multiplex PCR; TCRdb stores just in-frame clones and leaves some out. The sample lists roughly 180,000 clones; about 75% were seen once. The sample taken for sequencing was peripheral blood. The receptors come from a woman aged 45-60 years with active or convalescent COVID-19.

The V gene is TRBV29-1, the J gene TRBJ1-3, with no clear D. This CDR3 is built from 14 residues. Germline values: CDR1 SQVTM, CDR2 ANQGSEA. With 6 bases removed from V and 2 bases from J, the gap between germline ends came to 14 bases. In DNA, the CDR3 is TGCAGCGTAGCCGCGACCGCGGCTGGAAACACCATATATTTT. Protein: CSVAATAAGNTIYF.

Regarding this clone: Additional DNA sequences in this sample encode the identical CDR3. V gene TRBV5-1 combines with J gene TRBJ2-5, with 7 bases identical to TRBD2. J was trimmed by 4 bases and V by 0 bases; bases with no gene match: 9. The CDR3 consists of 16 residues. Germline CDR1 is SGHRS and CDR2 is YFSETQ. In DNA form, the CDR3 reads TGCGCCAGCAGCTTGGGGACTAGTGGGGATTTAGAGACCCAGTACTTC. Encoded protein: CASSLGTSGDLETQYF.

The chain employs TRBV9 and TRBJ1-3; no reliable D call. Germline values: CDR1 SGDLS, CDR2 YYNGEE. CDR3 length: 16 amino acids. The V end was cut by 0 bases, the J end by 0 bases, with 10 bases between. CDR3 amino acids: CASSVEAIHSGNTIYF. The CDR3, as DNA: TGTGCCAGCAGCGTAGAAGCAATCCACTCTGGAAACACCATATATTTT. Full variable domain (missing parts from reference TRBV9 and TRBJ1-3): DSGVTQTPKHLITATGQRVTLRCSPRSGDLSVYWYQQSLDQGLQFLIQYYNGEERAKGNILERFSAQQFPDLHSELNLSSLELGDSALYFCASSVEAIHSGNTIYFGEGSWLTVV.

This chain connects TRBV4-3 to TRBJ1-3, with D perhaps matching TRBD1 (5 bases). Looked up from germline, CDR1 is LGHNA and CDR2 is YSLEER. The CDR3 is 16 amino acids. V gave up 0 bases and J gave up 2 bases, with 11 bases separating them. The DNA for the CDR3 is TGCGCCAGCAGCCAAGATGGGGCAGGGACTGGAAACACCATATATTTT. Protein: CASSQDGAGTGNTIYF.

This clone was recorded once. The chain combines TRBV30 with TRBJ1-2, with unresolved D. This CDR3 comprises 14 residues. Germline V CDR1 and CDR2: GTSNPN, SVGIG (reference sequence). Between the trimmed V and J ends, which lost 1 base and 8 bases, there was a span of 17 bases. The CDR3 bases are TGTGCCTGGAGTGCTCTGCGACGAGGGAAGGGCTACACCTTC. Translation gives CAWSALRRGKGYTF.

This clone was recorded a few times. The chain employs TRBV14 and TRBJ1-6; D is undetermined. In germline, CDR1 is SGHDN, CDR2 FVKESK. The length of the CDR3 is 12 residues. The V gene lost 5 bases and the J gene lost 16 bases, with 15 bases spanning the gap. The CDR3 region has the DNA TGTGCCAGCAGCTATCCCGGGTCGACGCTCCACTTT. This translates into CASSYPGSTLHF.

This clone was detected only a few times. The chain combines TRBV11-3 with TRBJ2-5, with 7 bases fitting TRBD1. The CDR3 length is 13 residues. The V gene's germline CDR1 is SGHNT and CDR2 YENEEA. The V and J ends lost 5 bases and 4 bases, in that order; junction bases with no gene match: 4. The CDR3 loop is CASSGTGVETQYF. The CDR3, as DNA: TGTGCCAGCAGCGGTACAGGGGTAGAGACCCAGTACTTC.

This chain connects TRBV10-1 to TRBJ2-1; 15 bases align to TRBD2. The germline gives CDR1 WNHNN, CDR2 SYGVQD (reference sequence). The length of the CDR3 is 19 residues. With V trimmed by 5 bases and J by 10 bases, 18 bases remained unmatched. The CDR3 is CASSPVGTSGRQHGWEQFF. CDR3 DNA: TGCGCCAGCAGTCCAGTAGGGACTAGCGGGAGGCAGCATGGGTGGGAGCAGTTCTTC.

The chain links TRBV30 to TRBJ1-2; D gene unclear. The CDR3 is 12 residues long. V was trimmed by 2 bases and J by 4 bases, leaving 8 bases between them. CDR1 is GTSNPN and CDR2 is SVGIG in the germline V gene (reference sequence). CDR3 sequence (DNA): TGTGCCTGGAGTTTGGACTTCTATGGCTACACCTTC. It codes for CAWSLDFYGYTF.

Written as DNA, the CDR3 is TGTGCCAGCATTCGGACTAGCTCTCATCAAGAGACCCAGTACTTC. Protein sequence: CASIRTSSHQETQYF. The chain is built from TRBV6-5 and TRBJ2-5; 8 nucleotides agree with TRBD2. The V gene's germline CDR1 is MNHEY and CDR2 SVGAGI. The V segment lost 7 bases and the J segment 2 bases; nucleotides outside the gene matches: 9. The CDR3 runs to 15 residues.

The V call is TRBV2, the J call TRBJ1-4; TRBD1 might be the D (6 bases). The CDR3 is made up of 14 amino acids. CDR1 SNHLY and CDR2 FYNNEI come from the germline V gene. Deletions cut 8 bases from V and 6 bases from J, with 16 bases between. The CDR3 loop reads CASGGALGHEKLFF. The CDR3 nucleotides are TGTGCCAGCGGGGGGGCCCTAGGACATGAAAAACTGTTTTTT.

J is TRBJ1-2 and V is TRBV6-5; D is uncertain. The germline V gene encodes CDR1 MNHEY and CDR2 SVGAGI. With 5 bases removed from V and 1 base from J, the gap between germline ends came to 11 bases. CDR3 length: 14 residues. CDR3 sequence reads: CASSSPTDNYGYTF. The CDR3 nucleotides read TGTGCCAGCAGTAGCCCTACAGATAACTATGGCTACACCTTC.